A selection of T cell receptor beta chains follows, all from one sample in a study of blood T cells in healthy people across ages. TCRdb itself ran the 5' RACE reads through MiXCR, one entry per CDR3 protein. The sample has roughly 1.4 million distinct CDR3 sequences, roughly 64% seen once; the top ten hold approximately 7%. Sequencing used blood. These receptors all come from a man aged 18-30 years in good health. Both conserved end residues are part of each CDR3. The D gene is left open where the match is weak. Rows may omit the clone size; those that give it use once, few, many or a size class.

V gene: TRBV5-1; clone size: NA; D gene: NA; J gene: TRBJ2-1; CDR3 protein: CASSSPPTYGQRIAYNEQFF; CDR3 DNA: TGCGCCAGCAGCTCTCCACCAACTTACGGACAGCGTATAGCCTACAATGAGCAGTTCTTC
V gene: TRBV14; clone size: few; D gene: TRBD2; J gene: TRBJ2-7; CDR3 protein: CASSQGASGYEQYF; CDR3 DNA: TGTGCCAGCAGCCAAGGGGCTAGCGGCTACGAGCAGTACTTC
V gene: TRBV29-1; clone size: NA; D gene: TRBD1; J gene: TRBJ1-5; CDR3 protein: CSVGTGVSNQPQHF; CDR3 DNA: TGCAGCGTTGGTACAGGGGTAAGCAATCAGCCCCAGCATTTT
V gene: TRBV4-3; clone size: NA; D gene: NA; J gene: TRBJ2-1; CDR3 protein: CASSQDITRRGTGVGWIEQFF; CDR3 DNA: TGCGCCAGCAGCCAAGATATAACCCGGAGGGGTACAGGGGTCGGGTGGATTGAGCAGTTCTTC
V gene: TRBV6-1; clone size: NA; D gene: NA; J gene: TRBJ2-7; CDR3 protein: CASMGAFTYEQYF; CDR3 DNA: TGTGCCAGCATGGGGGCTTTTACCTACGAGCAGTACTTC
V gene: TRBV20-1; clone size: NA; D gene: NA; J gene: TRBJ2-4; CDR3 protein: CSARGTYEGERYF; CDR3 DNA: TGCAGTGCTAGAGGGACCTATGAGGGGGAGCGGTACTTC
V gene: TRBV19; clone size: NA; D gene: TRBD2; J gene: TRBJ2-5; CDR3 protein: CASSIDGLAEQYF; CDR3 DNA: TGTGCCAGTAGTATAGACGGACTAGCGGAGCAGTACTTC
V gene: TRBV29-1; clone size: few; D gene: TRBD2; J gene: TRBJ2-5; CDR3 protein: CSVGLAGRLGTQYF; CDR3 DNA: TGCAGCGTTGGACTAGCGGGACGTCTGGGGACCCAGTACTTC
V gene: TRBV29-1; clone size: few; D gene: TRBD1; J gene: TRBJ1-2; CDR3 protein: CSVGGQGAGYTF; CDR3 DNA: TGCAGCGTTGGAGGTCAGGGGGCTGGCTACACCTTC
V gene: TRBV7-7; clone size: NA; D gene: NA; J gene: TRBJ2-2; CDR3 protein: CASSTGHTGELFF; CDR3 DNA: TGTGCTAGCAGCACCGGACATACCGGGGAGCTGTTTTTT
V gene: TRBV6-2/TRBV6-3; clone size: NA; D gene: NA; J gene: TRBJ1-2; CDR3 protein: CASSYSHRSTLGYTF; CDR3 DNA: TGTGCCAGCAGTTACTCCCATCGTTCCACCTTGGGCTACACCTTC
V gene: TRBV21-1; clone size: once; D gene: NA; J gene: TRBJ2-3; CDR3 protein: CASSKNASTDTQYF; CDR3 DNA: TGTGCCAGCAGCAAAAACGCCAGCACAGATACGCAGTATTTT
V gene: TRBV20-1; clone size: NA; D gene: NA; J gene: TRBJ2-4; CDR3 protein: CSAAGPDELAKNIQYF; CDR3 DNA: TGCAGTGCTGCCGGGCCCGACGAACTAGCCAAAAACATTCAGTACTTC
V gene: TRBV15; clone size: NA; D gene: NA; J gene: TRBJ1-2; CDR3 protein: CATSREEASGGYTF; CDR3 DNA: TGTGCCACCAGCAGAGAGGAGGCGTCGGGAGGCTACACCTTC
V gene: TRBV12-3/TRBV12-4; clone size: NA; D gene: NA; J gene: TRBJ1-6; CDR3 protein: CASRRGTLSPLHF; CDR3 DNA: TGTGCCAGCAGGAGGGGGACCCTTTCGCCCCTCCACTTT
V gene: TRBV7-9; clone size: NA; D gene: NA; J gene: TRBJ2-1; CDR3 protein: CAGSLAAFSGNEQFF; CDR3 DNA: TGTGCCGGCAGCTTAGCGGCCTTTAGCGGTAATGAGCAGTTCTTC
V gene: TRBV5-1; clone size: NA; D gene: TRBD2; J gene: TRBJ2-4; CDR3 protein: CASSGTSGSNIQYF; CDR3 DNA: TGCGCCAGCAGCGGCACTAGCGGGAGTAACATTCAGTACTTC
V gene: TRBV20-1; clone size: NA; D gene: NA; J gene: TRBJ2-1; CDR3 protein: CSARDLGRGSSYNEQFF; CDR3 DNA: TGCAGTGCTAGAGATCTAGGGCGGGGAAGCTCCTACAATGAGCAGTTCTTC
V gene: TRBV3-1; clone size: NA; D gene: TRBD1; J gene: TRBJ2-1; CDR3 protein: CASSQEGRGRGEQFF; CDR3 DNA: TGTGCCAGCAGCCAAGAGGGAAGGGGGCGCGGTGAGCAGTTCTTC
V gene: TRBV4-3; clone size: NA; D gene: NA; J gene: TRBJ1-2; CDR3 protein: CASSQELGVFYGYTF; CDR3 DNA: TGCGCCAGCAGCCAAGAGCTAGGGGTATTCTATGGCTACACCTTC
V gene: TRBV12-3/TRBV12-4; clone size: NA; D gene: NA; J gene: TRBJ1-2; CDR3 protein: CASSSAALYYGYTF; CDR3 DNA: TGTGCCAGCAGTTCGGCGGCCTTATACTATGGCTACACCTTC
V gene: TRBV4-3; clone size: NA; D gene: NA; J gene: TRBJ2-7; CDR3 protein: CASSQDRAVYNEQYF; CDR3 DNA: TGCGCCAGCAGCCAAGATCGGGCAGTATACAATGAGCAGTACTTC
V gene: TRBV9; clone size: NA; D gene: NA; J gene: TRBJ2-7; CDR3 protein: CASSVAGGHYEQYF; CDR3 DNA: TGTGCCAGCAGCGTAGCTGGTGGGCACTACGAGCAGTACTTC